Presented here are 21 T cell receptor beta chains from one specimen sequenced in a study of T cells after posttransplantation cyclophosphamide. Assay: immunoSEQ multiplex PCR; the TCRdb copy retains only in-frame clones and omits some. This sample has tens of thousands of clones, with approximately 86% found just once. The sample taken for sequencing was PBMCs. These receptors all come from a man under 40 with a blood cancer, CMV-positive, and with a related stem cell donor.

The chain is built from TRBV6-1 and TRBJ2-4; no definite D call. The CDR3 loop spans 13 amino acids. The V and J ends lost 7 bases and 6 bases respectively, with 13 bases between them. Looked up from germline, CDR1 is MNHNS and CDR2 is SASEGT. The CDR3 DNA reads as TGTGCCAGCATCCCACCTGAGAGAAACATTCAGTACTTC. It encodes CASIPPERNIQYF.

This clone has just one count. The rearrangement joins TRBV27 to TRBJ2-7; D gene ambiguous. The CDR3 loop spans 15 amino acids. Trimming stripped 5 bases from V and 2 bases from J, with 16 bases between. The germline gives CDR1 MNHEY, CDR2 SMNVEV (reference sequence). This CDR3 reads CASSQKTRPPYEQYF. CDR3 coding DNA: TGTGCCAGCAGTCAAAAGACAAGACCCCCCTACGAGCAGTACTTC.

The chain carries TRBV19 and TRBJ2-3, with D maybe TRBD2 (5 bases). This CDR3 is 15 amino acids long. Trimming pared 3 bases from V and 2 bases from J, leaving 12 bases between. Germline values: CDR1 LNHDA, CDR2 SQIVND (reference sequence). The CDR3 here is CASSIGLTDTDTQYF. CDR3 sequence (DNA): TGTGCCAGTAGTATCGGACTCACCGACACAGATACGCAGTATTTT.

The chain combines TRBV11-2 with TRBJ1-1; D unclear. Germline CDR1 SGHAT, CDR2 FQNNGV. The CDR3 has 15 residues. The V gene lost 3 bases and the J gene lost 0 bases, with 11 bases spanning the gap. The CDR3 loop reads CASSLALSLNTEAFF. In nucleotides, the CDR3 is TGTGCCAGCAGCTTGGCCCTCAGTCTGAACACTGAAGCTTTCTTT.

J is TRBJ2-7 and V is TRBV5-4, with D possibly TRBD2 on 6 matching bases. Germline CDR1 reads SGHNT; CDR2 reads YYREEE (reference sequence). V was shortened by 4 bases and J by 5 bases, with 13 bases between the two germline ends. CDR3 size: 13 residues. CDR3 sequence reads: CASSRPRGDEQYF. For the CDR3, the DNA is TGTGCCAGCAGCCGACCACGCGGGGACGAGCAGTACTTC.

J is TRBJ2-7 and V is TRBV11-3; D is unclear. Germline lookup yields CDR1 SGHNT and CDR2 YENEEA. Trimming left V 5 bases short and J 0 bases short, with 11 bases between. The CDR3 is 14 residues long. The CDR3 DNA reads as TGTGCCAGCAGCCTACGAGGTCCCTCCTACGAGCAGTACTTC. The encoded protein is CASSLRGPSYEQYF.

The CDR3, as DNA: TGTGCCAGTCGTACTGAAGTGGGGGGACGCTACGAGCAGTACTTC. Translation: CASRTEVGGRYEQYF. The chain is built from TRBV19 and TRBJ2-7; D possibly corresponds to TRBD2 (6 bases). CDR3 size: 15 residues. Germline V gene data show CDR1 as LNHDA and CDR2 as SQIVND (reference sequence). V lost 8 bases, J lost 3 bases, and 20 bases lay in between.

This chain uses TRBV7-6 with TRBJ1-5, with 8 bases fitting TRBD1. V was pared by 8 bases and J by 4 bases, with 13 bases of the junction left unmatched. This CDR3 is 16 amino acids long. In germline, CDR1 is SGHVS, CDR2 FNYEAQ. The CDR3 DNA sequence: TGTGCCAGCTTGTGGACAGGGCGGTCGGGTAATCAGCCCCAGCATTTT. Translating it yields CASLWTGRSGNQPQHF.

The chain couples TRBV4-2 to TRBJ2-4; the match to TRBD1 covers 11 bases. Germline V gives CDR1 LGHNA, CDR2 YNFKEQ. With 5 bases clipped from V and 9 bases from J, the junction kept 9 bases outside the gene matches. CDR3 size: 15 residues. The CDR3 reads CASSTGQGAGSIQYF. In nucleotides, the CDR3 is TGTGCCAGCAGCACAGGACAGGGGGCGGGTAGCATTCAGTACTTC.

The chain's CDR3 is CASSLNGGSTPYEQYF. Written as DNA, the CDR3 is TGTGCCAGCAGCTTGAACGGCGGGAGTACCCCCTACGAGCAGTACTTC. The rearrangement uses TRBV5-6 and TRBJ2-7; TRBD2 matches at 7 bases. The ends lost 1 base at V and 2 bases at J; junction bases unmatched: 9. Germline assignment: CDR1 SGHDT and CDR2 YYEEEE. The CDR3 totals 16 residues.

This chain links TRBV9 with TRBJ2-3; D gene uncertain. The germline V gene has CDR1 SGDLS and CDR2 YYNGEE. The CDR3 sequence is 13 residues long. Trimming pared 2 bases from V and 2 bases from J, leaving 6 bases between. CDR3 nucleotide sequence: TGTGCCAGCAGCGTCGGAGTCACAGATACGCAGTATTTT. Translation gives CASSVGVTDTQYF.

This clone was detected only once. A read error may account for a junction end that differs from germline. The genes are TRBV5-1 and TRBJ2-7; 8 nucleotides agree with TRBD2. The CDR3 spans 13 residues. CDR1 and CDR2 (germline): SGHRS, YFSETQ. CDR3 region: CASSSGSSYERYF. The CDR3 DNA sequence: TGCGCCAGCAGCAGCGGGAGCTCCTACGAGCGGTACTTC.

The chain joins TRBV29-1 to TRBJ1-4; no clear D. Trimming took off 5 bases at V and 3 bases at J, with 10 bases between the two ends. Per germline, CDR1 SQVTM and CDR2 ANQGSEA. The CDR3 runs to 13 residues. The CDR3 region has the DNA TGCAGCGTTAGGAGGGCTTCTAATGAAAAACTGTTTTTT. Amino acids: CSVRRASNEKLFF.

This clone was counted a single time. This chain links TRBV11-3 with TRBJ2-6; TRBD1 matches at 10 bases. Germline-derived CDR1 and CDR2 are SGHNT and YENEEA. With 5 bases clipped from V and 4 bases from J, the junction kept 5 bases outside the gene matches. The CDR3 has 16 residues. CDR3 amino acids: CASSPGQGTGANVLTF. The CDR3 DNA follows: TGTGCCAGCAGCCCGGGACAGGGGACAGGGGCCAACGTCCTGACTTTC.

This clone is a singleton in its sample. The V call is TRBV5-6, the J call TRBJ2-7; no reliable D call. Trimming shortened V by 0 bases and J by 6 bases, and 10 bases separated the two germline ends. Germline lookup yields CDR1 SGHDT and CDR2 YYEEEE. This CDR3 region has 13 residues. The CDR3 spells CASSLGLLVEQYF. CDR3 in DNA: TGTGCCAGCAGCTTGGGCCTGCTAGTCGAGCAGTACTTC.

The gene calls are TRBV5-6 and TRBJ2-7, with a possible D match to TRBD1 (5 bases). Germline CDR1 and CDR2: SGHDT and YYEEEE. Between the trimmed V and J ends, which lost 4 bases and 3 bases, there was a span of 14 bases. The CDR3 is 14 residues long. CDR3 coding DNA: TGTGCCAGCAGCGCCCTGGCAGGACACTACGAGCAGTACTTC. Protein sequence: CASSALAGHYEQYF.

This clone was seen a handful of times. V usage is TRBV28 and J usage is TRBJ2-3, with 10 positions matching TRBD1. Germline V CDR1 and CDR2: MDHEN, SYDVKM. With V trimmed by 6 bases and J by 3 bases, 6 bases remained unmatched. The length of the CDR3 is 15 residues. DNA of the CDR3: TGTGCCAGCAGCCGACAGGGGGCGCGAACAGATACGCAGTATTTT. It specifies CASSRQGARTDTQYF.

The chain uses TRBV5-4 and TRBJ1-1, with 8 bases lining up with TRBD1. The CDR3 spans 16 residues. The V segment lost 2 bases and the J segment 7 bases; nucleotides outside the gene matches: 13. Germline V gives CDR1 SGHNT, CDR2 YYREEE (reference sequence). The CDR3 DNA follows: TGTGCCAGCAGCTTTTGGATTTCCACAGGGGGTGGTGAAGCTTTCTTT. Amino acids: CASSFWISTGGGEAFF.

This clone was counted once. This chain uses TRBV19 with TRBJ2-4, with 12 bases identical to TRBD2. CDR3 length: 17 residues. V lost 5 bases to trimming and J lost 0 bases; unmatched junction nucleotides: 5. Germline CDR1 LNHDA, CDR2 SQIVND (reference sequence). The CDR3 DNA reads as TGTGCCAGTAGTTCTAGCGGGAGGGCCGTAGCCAAAAACATTCAGTACTTC. Translation: CASSSSGRAVAKNIQYF.

This clone was seen a handful of times. This chain uses TRBV7-9 with TRBJ2-7; 12 bases match TRBD2. From germline, CDR1 is SEHNR and CDR2 FQNEAQ (reference sequence). CDR3 length equals 17 residues. V was clipped by 1 base and J by 1 base; unmatched bases: 5. CDR3: CASSLGRTSGTSYEQYF. In DNA form, the CDR3 reads TGTGCCAGCAGCTTAGGAAGGACTAGCGGGACTTCCTACGAGCAGTACTTC.

V is TRBV7-2 and J is TRBJ1-2; D is perhaps TRBD1 (5 bases). Germline V CDR1 and CDR2: SGHTA, FQGNSA. Trimming took 5 bases from V and 4 from J, leaving 11 bases between them. The CDR3 sequence is 13 residues long. CDR3 DNA sequence: TGTGCCAGCAGCACAACAGGTCTCTATGGCTACACCTTC. It specifies CASSTTGLYGYTF.